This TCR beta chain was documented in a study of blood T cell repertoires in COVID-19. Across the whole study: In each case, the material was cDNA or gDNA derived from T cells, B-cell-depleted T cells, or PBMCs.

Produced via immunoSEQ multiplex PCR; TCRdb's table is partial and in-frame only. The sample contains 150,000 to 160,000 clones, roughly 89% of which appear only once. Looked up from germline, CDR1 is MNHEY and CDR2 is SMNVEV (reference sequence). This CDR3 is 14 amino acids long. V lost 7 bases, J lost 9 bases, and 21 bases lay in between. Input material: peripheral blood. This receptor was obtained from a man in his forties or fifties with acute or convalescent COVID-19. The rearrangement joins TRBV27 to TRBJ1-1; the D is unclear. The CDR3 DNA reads TGTGCCAGCATCCCTGTGGGCAGGATCGGTAAAGCTTTCTTT. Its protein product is CASIPVGRIGKAFF.